One sample yielded the 28 T cell receptor beta chains listed below, sequenced in a study of shared clonotypes between healthy human individuals. CD8 cells regarded as naive lacked CD45RO, were positively chosen for CCR7, and omitted terminally differentiated effector memory CD45RA+ cells. Sequenced by immunoSEQ multiplex PCR; TCRdb stores in-frame clones only, minus some. Of some 2 million clones detected, over 85% appear once; the ten largest clones hold 1.2%. The sequencing sample was made of naive CD8+ T cells sorted from blood. Receptors were obtained from a man aged 18 to 29 in good health.

CDR3 coding DNA: TGTGCCTGGAGTGAGGCCTCCCCTATCGACGAGCAGTACTTC. It translates to CAWSEASPIDEQYF. The V call is TRBV30, the J call TRBJ2-7, with unresolved D. Trimming shortened V by 1 base and J by 5 bases, and 15 bases separated the two germline ends. CDR3 size: 14 residues. Germline V gene data show CDR1 as GTSNPN and CDR2 as SVGIG (reference sequence).

This clone was picked up one time. This chain connects TRBV19 to TRBJ2-5; no clear D. V lost 3 bases to trimming and J lost 2 bases, with 10 bases between them. The germline V gene has CDR1 LNHDA and CDR2 SQIVND (reference sequence). This CDR3 comprises 14 residues. The CDR3 is CASSISGYQETQYF. CDR3 coding DNA: TGTGCCAGTAGTATCTCTGGATATCAAGAGACCCAGTACTTC.

The chain has TRBV7-9 and TRBJ1-1; possibly TRBD1 for D (5 bases). The CDR3 runs to 15 residues. CDR1 and CDR2 from the germline V gene are SEHNR and FQNEAQ (reference sequence). V was pared by 4 bases and J by 3 bases, with 15 bases between. The CDR3 nucleotides read TGTGCCAGCAGCTCACGAGCCTCAGGGCACACTGAAGCTTTCTTT. It is translated as CASSSRASGHTEAFF. Full variable domain (outside the CDR3, taken from reference TRBV7-9 and TRBJ1-1): DTGVSQNPRHKITKRGQNVTFRCDPISEHNRLYWYRQTLGQGPEFLTYFQNEAQLEKSRLLSDRFSAERPKGSFSTLEIQRTEQGDSAMYLCASSSRASGHTEAFFGQGTRLTVV.

The chain is built from TRBV4-1 and TRBJ2-5, with D possibly TRBD1 on 6 matching bases. The germline CDR1 and CDR2 sequences are MGHRA and YSYEKL. V was pared by 1 base and J by 5 bases, with 17 bases between. CDR3 length equals 16 residues. CDR3 DNA sequence: TGCGCCAGCAGCCAAGTTTTGGCAGGGGTGGAGGAGACCCAGTACTTC. As protein: CASSQVLAGVEETQYF.

The DNA of the CDR3 is TGTGCCAGCAGCTTAGTTGGGGGAGATTCCCCAGCCTACAATGAGCAGTTCTTC. It translates to CASSLVGGDSPAYNEQFF. The gene calls are TRBV11-2 and TRBJ2-1; possibly TRBD1 or TRBD2 for D (5 bases each). This CDR3 is built from 18 residues. Trimming stripped 1 base from V and 2 bases from J, with 18 bases between. Germline CDR1 and CDR2: SGHAT and FQNNGV.

This chain uses TRBV7-8 with TRBJ2-7; D is possibly TRBD2 (5 bases). The CDR3 covers 17 residues. The germline CDR1 and CDR2 sequences are SGHVS and FQNEAQ. The V gene lost 0 bases and the J gene lost 0 bases, with 15 bases spanning the gap. CDR3 DNA sequence: TGTGCCAGCAGCTTAGCGGAAGAGGGTCCATACTCCTACGAGCAGTACTTC. Translated: CASSLAEEGPYSYEQYF.

As to this clone: Other DNA sequences in this specimen translate into the identical CDR3. The V call is TRBV11-2, the J call TRBJ2-1; 9 bases align to TRBD2. Germline V gene sequence: CDR1 SGHAT, CDR2 FQNNGV. This CDR3 region has 13 residues. The V and J ends lost 1 base and 10 bases, in that order; junction bases with no gene match: 2. The DNA for the CDR3 is TGTGCCAGCAGCTTAGGCACTAGCGGGGAGCAGTTCTTC. It specifies CASSLGTSGEQFF.

V gene TRBV13 combines with J gene TRBJ2-5, with a weak D call TRBD2 (6 bases). The CDR3 contains 14 residues. The ends were cut back, 7 bases at V and 1 base at J, with 13 bases in the middle. Germline V gives CDR1 PRHDT, CDR2 FYEKMQ (reference sequence). The CDR3 DNA is TGTGCCAGCAACCAGCGGGTGGCCCAAGAGACCCAGTACTTC. As protein: CASNQRVAQETQYF. Supplemented by reference TRBV13 and TRBJ2-5, the full variable domain reads AAGVIQSPRHLIKEKRETATLKCYPIPRHDTVYWYQQGPGQDPQFLISFYEKMQSDKGSIPDRFSAQQFSDYHSELNMSSLELGDSALYFCASNQRVAQETQYFGPGTRLLVL.

The chain combines TRBV7-8 with TRBJ2-1; D possibly corresponds to TRBD2 (6 bases). The CDR3 is 16 residues long. CDR1 and CDR2 (germline): SGHVS, FQNEAQ. The V end lost 1 base, the J end lost 3 bases, and 13 bases lay between the germline ends. The CDR3 nucleotides are TGTGCCAGCAGCTTAGAGGGGCTAGCGATCTACAATGAGCAGTTCTTC. Translation gives CASSLEGLAIYNEQFF.

This sequence joins TRBV21-1 and TRBJ1-2; TRBD1 is the table's D call, not checked against the DNA. TRBV21-1 is shown as a pseudogene. The CDR3 has 14 amino acids. The chain's CDR3 is CASSPGTGGGGYTF. CDR3 coding DNA: TGTGCCAGCAGCCCAGGGACAGGGGGCGGCGGCTACACCTTC.

J is TRBJ1-1 and V is TRBV7-6; D not resolved. V was shortened by 3 bases and J by 4 bases, with 15 bases between the two germline ends. CDR3 length: 15 amino acids. Germline V lookup: CDR1 SGHVS, CDR2 FNYEAQ. CDR3: CASSLRVDSGTEAFF. The CDR3 nucleotides are TGTGCCAGCAGCTTGAGGGTGGATTCGGGCACTGAAGCTTTCTTT.

The genes are TRBV5-6 and TRBJ1-1; no firm D call. The CDR3 runs 18 residues. V lost 0 bases to trimming and J lost 0 bases, with 18 bases between them. Germline values: CDR1 SGHDT, CDR2 YYEEEE. The chain's CDR3 is CASSLAVGLPVMNTEAFF. The CDR3 nucleotides read TGTGCCAGCAGCTTGGCTGTCGGACTTCCCGTGATGAACACTGAAGCTTTCTTT.

The gene calls are TRBV6-1 and TRBJ2-1; TRBD2 aligns across 16 bases. Trimming took 3 bases from V and 8 from J; bases not matched to a gene: 13. There are 19 residues in the CDR3. In germline, CDR1 is MNHNS, CDR2 SASEGT. The CDR3 sequence: CASSDVAGTSGRASDEQFF. The DNA for the CDR3 is TGTGCCAGCAGTGACGTCGCCGGGACTAGCGGGAGGGCCTCGGATGAGCAGTTCTTC.

With respect to this clone: Within the sample, other DNA sequences also encode this same CDR3. V gene TRBV7-8 combines with J gene TRBJ2-7; D call uncertain. The V gene's germline CDR1 is SGHVS and CDR2 FQNEAQ. The CDR3 totals 13 residues. V dropped 2 bases and J dropped 2 bases, with 7 bases sitting between them. CDR3 protein: CASSLSLAYEQYF. DNA of the CDR3: TGTGCCAGCAGCTTATCCTTGGCCTACGAGCAGTACTTC. Supplemented by reference TRBV7-8 and TRBJ2-7, the full variable domain reads GAGVSQSPRYKVAKRGQDVALRCDPISGHVSLFWYQQALGQGPEFLTYFQNEAQLDKSGLPSDRFFAERPEGSVSTLKIQRTQQEDSAVYLCASSLSLAYEQYFGPGTRLTVT.

The chain joins TRBV6-5 to TRBJ2-7; D is uncertain. CDR3 size: 15 residues. V was cut by 5 bases and J by 0 bases, with 14 bases left in between. From germline, CDR1 is MNHEY and CDR2 SVGAGI. The CDR3 bases are TGTGCCAGCAGTCTTCCTTATTCTAGCTCCTACGAGCAGTACTTC. Translated: CASSLPYSSSYEQYF.

The CDR3 bases are TGCGCCAGCAGCTTGGGGCCGGAGACAGGGTTCTTCGACGAGCAGTACTTC. Protein: CASSLGPETGFFDEQYF. The J gene is TRBJ2-7, the V gene TRBV5-1; 7 nucleotides agree with TRBD1. V shed 0 bases and J 5 bases; nucleotides not matched to a gene: 14. Germline V gene sequence: CDR1 SGHRS, CDR2 YFSETQ. The CDR3 is made up of 17 amino acids.

The rearrangement joins TRBV9 to TRBJ2-2; TRBD1 matches at 9 bases. The length of the CDR3 is 17 residues. Germline CDR1 and CDR2: SGDLS and YYNGEE. V was clipped by 3 bases and J by 3 bases; unmatched bases: 9. The DNA for the CDR3 is TGTGCCAGCAGCGAACCGGGACAGGGTGATGACACCGGGGAGCTGTTTTTT. Protein: CASSEPGQGDDTGELFF.

The count of this clone is one. V is TRBV7-9 and J is TRBJ1-4; TRBD1 matches at 10 bases. The CDR3 is 16 amino acids. J lost 3 bases, V lost 4 bases, and 5 bases had no gene match. Germline V lookup: CDR1 SEHNR, CDR2 FQNEAQ (reference sequence). This CDR3 is CASSSRQGAANEKLFF. CDR3 coding DNA: TGTGCCAGCAGCTCACGACAGGGGGCGGCTAATGAAAAACTGTTTTTT.

The chain uses TRBV7-9 and TRBJ2-1; 10 bases line up with TRBD1. There are 12 residues in the CDR3. The trim removed 11 bases at V and 7 bases at J, leaving 5 bases unmatched. The germline CDR1 and CDR2 sequences are SEHNR and FQNEAQ (reference sequence). In DNA, the CDR3 is TGTGCCGGGACAGGGGTTTCGAATGAGCAGTTCTTC. Its translation is CAGTGVSNEQFF.

The chain joins TRBV9 to TRBJ2-3, with TRBD2 matching over 8 bases. CDR3 length equals 16 residues. Trimming at V came to 3 bases and at J to 3 bases, leaving 9 bases not matched to a gene. From germline, CDR1 is SGDLS and CDR2 YYNGEE. CDR3 bases: TGTGCCAGCAGCGCCCTCGGGAGCGGGAGTACAGATACGCAGTATTTT. It translates to CASSALGSGSTDTQYF.

J is TRBJ2-7 and V is TRBV19; 10 positions agree with TRBD2. The CDR3 is made up of 13 amino acids. The V gene's germline CDR1 is LNHDA and CDR2 SQIVND (reference sequence). Trimming removed 5 bases from V and 5 bases from J; junction bases left unmatched: 3. This CDR3 reads CASSLAGAHEQYF. CDR3 coding DNA: TGTGCCAGTAGTCTAGCGGGGGCCCACGAGCAGTACTTC.

The chain is built from TRBV19 and TRBJ2-3; D remains ambiguous. The CDR3 loop spans 13 amino acids. V was clipped by 2 bases and J by 6 bases, with 9 bases between them. The germline V gene has CDR1 LNHDA and CDR2 SQIVND (reference sequence). CDR3 coding DNA: TGTGCCAGTAGTATAATCCCTCTTGATACGCAGTATTTT. As protein: CASSIIPLDTQYF.

The CDR3 nucleotides are TGCAGCGCATGGGACTACGAAGAGACCCAGTACTTC. Translated, it gives CSAWDYEETQYF. The chain employs TRBV29-1 and TRBJ2-5; the match to TRBD2 covers 7 bases. Per the germline V gene, CDR1 is SQVTM and CDR2 is ANQGSEA. The CDR3 is 12 residues long. V shed 7 bases, J shed 3 bases, and the junction held 5 bases outside the gene matches.

About this clone: In the same sample, other DNA sequences code for this CDR3. The V call is TRBV15, the J call TRBJ2-3; D call uncertain. Germline CDR1 LNHNV, CDR2 YYDKDF (reference sequence). The CDR3 length is 12 residues. Trimming took off 5 bases at V and 6 bases at J, with 9 bases between the two ends. CDR3 sequence reads: CATSRLGDTQYF. The CDR3 DNA follows: TGTGCCACCAGCCGCCTGGGTGATACGCAGTATTTT.

With respect to this clone: Other DNA sequences from this sample encode an identical CDR3 as well. The genes are TRBV13 and TRBJ2-3; 7 nucleotides agree with TRBD2. V was clipped by 0 bases and J by 2 bases; unmatched bases: 2. CDR3 length equals 15 residues. CDR1 is PRHDT and CDR2 is FYEKMQ in the germline V gene (reference sequence). The CDR3 is CASSLGGGDTDTQYF. The CDR3 DNA follows: TGTGCCAGCAGCTTAGGTGGGGGGGACACAGATACGCAGTATTTT.

J is TRBJ2-7 and V is TRBV2; 8 positions agree with TRBD1. Germline trimming cut 3 bases from V and 3 bases from J; bases unmatched to any gene: 7. The CDR3 extends over 15 amino acids. Per the germline V gene, CDR1 is SNHLY and CDR2 is FYNNEI. The chain's CDR3 is CASSDSGGAGYEQYF. In DNA form, the CDR3 reads TGTGCCAGCAGTGATTCAGGGGGCGCGGGCTACGAGCAGTACTTC.

This chain joins TRBV5-6 and TRBJ2-5, with a tentative D call TRBD2 (6 bases). CDR1 and CDR2 (germline): SGHDT, YYEEEE. The CDR3 is 14 amino acids. The germline V and J ends were trimmed by 0 bases and 0 bases, with 6 bases remaining between them. DNA of the CDR3: TGTGCCAGCAGCTTGGGGGACTACCAAGAGACCCAGTACTTC. Its protein is CASSLGDYQETQYF.

The J gene is TRBJ2-7, the V gene TRBV25-1; D may be TRBD1 (5 bases). This CDR3 spans 11 amino acids. Germline-derived CDR1 and CDR2 are MGHDK and SYGVNS. V lost 8 bases and J lost 5, with 10 bases in between. The chain's CDR3 is CASGTGHEQYF. DNA of the CDR3: TGTGCCAGCGGAACAGGTCACGAGCAGTACTTC.